This TCR beta chain was captured in a study of OX40 agonist ivuxolimab in advanced cancers. Study-level background: Patients in the trial were receiving intravenous ivuxolimab every 2 weeks, at doses of 0.01 to 10 mg/kg. General study results and limits: Dose levels from 0.1 to 3.0 mg/kg saw CD4+ and CD8+ blood T cells expand clonally by week 6.

Here immunoSEQ multiplex PCR was the method, and the copy in TCRdb shows in-frame clones only, minus some. The data hold tens of thousands of clones, with 60% to 80% observed a single time. This clone was observed a single time. Its antigen is currently unknown. The CDR3 is 15 amino acids. Trimming removed 4 bases from V and 2 bases from J; junction bases left unmatched: 2. Germline CDR1 reads SGHRS; CDR2 reads YFSETQ. The sequence derives from an adult with an advanced solid tumor such as melanoma, head and neck, liver or kidney cancer. V is TRBV5-1 and J is TRBJ2-3, with TRBD2 matching 12 bases. The sample in question was CD4+ or CD8+ T cells sorted from blood, obtained in a trial of the OX40 agonist ivuxolimab. CDR3 sequence (DNA): TGCGCCAGCAGCGGACTAGCGGGGCTCACAGATACGCAGTATTTT. It encodes CASSGLAGLTDTQYF.